These 29 T cell receptor beta chains share one sample of origin, sequenced in a study of cytomegalovirus exposure and HLA in healthy donors. Primers: 60 Vbeta forward and 13 Jbeta reverse. The protocol was immunoSEQ multiplex PCR, while the TCRdb copy is restricted to in-frame clones and leaves out a portion. The table includes 150,000 or so clones, approximately 84% detected once. Material: PBMCs. The receptors were gathered from a woman aged 40 to 49 in good health and CMV-seropositive.

This clone was detected only a few times. The chain recombines TRBV30 with TRBJ1-6, with D uncertain. V was clipped by 4 bases and J by 9 bases, with 22 bases between them. The CDR3 is 16 residues long. Germline CDR1 GTSNPN, CDR2 SVGIG (reference sequence). CDR3 protein: CAWTPVGPAGSSPLHF. The CDR3 DNA reads TGTGCCTGGACGCCTGTTGGGCCGGCCGGGAGTTCACCCCTCCACTTT.

This sequence joins TRBV6-5 and TRBJ1-1, with 7 bases fitting TRBD1. The junction had 6 bases not matched to a gene; V was cut back by 8 bases and J by 3 bases. The CDR3 totals 13 residues. Germline V lookup: CDR1 MNHEY, CDR2 SVGAGI. Here the CDR3 reads CASEIDRDTEAFF. The CDR3 coding sequence is TGTGCCAGCGAAATAGACAGGGACACTGAAGCTTTCTTT.

The chain joins TRBV7-9 to TRBJ2-3; 11 bases map to TRBD2. CDR3 length: 16 amino acids. Trimming took 5 bases from V and 2 from J; bases not matched to a gene: 6. Germline V gives CDR1 SEHNR, CDR2 FQNEAQ (reference sequence). The CDR3 region is CASSPLAGGTTDTQYF. The CDR3 region has the DNA TGTGCCAGCAGCCCCTTAGCGGGGGGGACCACAGATACGCAGTATTTT.

The chain couples TRBV27 to TRBJ1-6, with D possibly matching TRBD1 (6 bases). Deletions cut 5 bases from V and 7 bases from J, with 18 bases between. The CDR3 runs 16 residues. CDR1 and CDR2 (germline): MNHEY, SMNVEV (reference sequence). The DNA for the CDR3 is TGTGCCAGCAGTAGAAGGGGGGGAGGTTTCAATTCACCCCTCCACTTT. Its translation is CASSRRGGGFNSPLHF.

Worth noting for this clone: Sequence at one end of the junction differs from germline and may be a read error. The J gene is TRBJ1-1, the V gene TRBV7-9; the D is unclear. There are 11 residues in the CDR3. Germline lookup yields CDR1 SEHNR and CDR2 FQNEAQ (reference sequence). CDR3 loop: CSSSLRTEAFF. The CDR3 nucleotides are TGTTCCAGCAGCTTACGGACTGAAGCTTTCTTT.

This clone was counted between two and nine times. This rearrangement joins TRBV5-5 to TRBJ2-7; 9 bases are shared with TRBD1. Germline trimming cut 0 bases from V and 2 bases from J; bases unmatched to any gene: 6. This CDR3 spans 16 amino acids. Germline V lookup: CDR1 SGHKS, CDR2 YYEKEE (reference sequence). The CDR3 spells CASSLGPDRGTYEQYF. CDR3 nucleotides: TGTGCCAGCAGCTTGGGGCCTGACAGGGGGACCTACGAGCAGTACTTC. The whole variable domain, remainder taken from reference TRBV5-5 and TRBJ2-7, is DAGVTQSPTHLIKTRGQQVTLRCSPISGHKSVSWYQQVLGQGPQFIFQYYEKEERGRGNFPDRFSARQFPNYSSELNVNALLLGDSALYLCASSLGPDRGTYEQYFGPGTRLTVT.

This clone showed up just a few times. V is TRBV5-6 and J is TRBJ2-7; TRBD1 aligns across 7 bases. Trimming removed 2 bases from V and 3 bases from J; junction bases left unmatched: 5. Germline CDR1 is SGHDT and CDR2 is YYEEEE. CDR3 size: 14 residues. The CDR3 reads CASSLPNRGYEQYF. In nucleotides, the CDR3 is TGTGCCAGCAGCTTACCGAACAGGGGCTACGAGCAGTACTTC.

This clone was seen a handful of times. The chain uses TRBV19 and TRBJ2-1; TRBD2 matches 10 bases. The trim removed 5 bases at V and 1 base at J, leaving 11 bases unmatched. Germline CDR1 is LNHDA and CDR2 is SQIVND (reference sequence). The CDR3 spans 18 residues. The CDR3 here is CASSLWGSGGLSYNEQFF. The DNA of the CDR3 is TGTGCCAGTAGTTTATGGGGTAGCGGGGGGTTGTCCTACAATGAGCAGTTCTTC.

About this clone itself: An end of the junction does not agree with germline; a read error may underlie this. V is TRBV28 and J is TRBJ1-1; D is possibly TRBD1 (6 bases). Germline loops: CDR1 MDHEN, CDR2 SYDVKM. This CDR3 has 17 amino acids. This CDR3 is CASSLRGRSSGSTESFF. The CDR3 nucleotides are TGTGCCAGCAGTTTGCGGGGGCGATCTTCCGGTAGCACTGAATCTTTCTTT.

The chain joins TRBV21-1 to TRBJ2-7; TRBD2 reflects the table's D call only, with no check against the DNA. TRBV21-1 is noted as a pseudogene. This CDR3 has 12 residues. The CDR3 sequence is CASDPGNYEQYF. CDR3 sequence (DNA): TGTGCCAGCGATCCGGGAAACTACGAGCAGTACTTC.

V gene TRBV5-6 combines with J gene TRBJ2-1, with D unclear. Looked up from germline, CDR1 is SGHDT and CDR2 is YYEEEE. The V end was cut by 2 bases, the J end by 6 bases, with 18 bases between. The CDR3 sequence is 16 residues long. This chain's CDR3 is CASSFRETSRGNEQFF. The DNA of the CDR3 is TGTGCCAGCAGCTTCCGAGAAACCTCCCGTGGCAATGAGCAGTTCTTC. Supplemented by reference TRBV5-6 and TRBJ2-1, the full variable domain reads DAGVTQSPTHLIKTRGQQVTLRCSPKSGHDTVSWYQQALGQGPQFIFQYYEEEERQRGNFPDRFSGHQFPNYSSELNVNALLLGDSALYLCASSFRETSRGNEQFFGPGTRLTVL.

The chain is built from TRBV7-8 and TRBJ1-4; 10 nucleotides match TRBD1. This CDR3 has 15 residues. Losses at the gene ends were 5 bases for V and 0 bases for J; bases not matched to a gene: 0. Germline CDR1 is SGHVS and CDR2 is FQNEAQ. CDR3 nucleotides: TGTGCCAGCAGCGGGACAGGGGCAACTAATGAAAAACTGTTTTTT. Encoded protein: CASSGTGATNEKLFF.

The chain carries TRBV6-5 and TRBJ1-6, with 8 nucleotides matching TRBD1. CDR1 MNHEY and CDR2 SVGAGI come from the germline V gene. This CDR3 contains 14 residues. V gave up 6 bases and J gave up 10 bases; unmatched junction bases: 8. CDR3: CASRGQGEGSPLHF. The CDR3 nucleotides read TGTGCCAGCAGAGGACAGGGCGAAGGATCACCCCTCCACTTT.

A word on this clone: Other nucleotide sequences in the sample specify the same CDR3. This chain uses TRBV20-1 with TRBJ2-5; 9 nucleotides match TRBD2. The CDR3 consists of 11 residues. V was clipped by 6 bases and J by 5 bases; unmatched bases: 1. Germline V gene data show CDR1 as DFQATT and CDR2 as SNEGSKA (reference sequence). This CDR3 is CSASGGETQYF. The DNA of the CDR3 is TGCAGTGCGAGCGGGGGGGAGACCCAGTACTTC.

The chain couples TRBV6-1 to TRBJ1-2; D remains ambiguous. V was clipped by 1 base and J by 7 bases, with 7 bases between them. The CDR3 is made up of 12 amino acids. Germline loops: CDR1 MNHNS, CDR2 SASEGT. CDR3 nucleotides: TGTGCCAGCAGTGAAGGATCAGTTGGCTACACCTTC. This codes for CASSEGSVGYTF.

Turning to this clone: The sample has other DNA sequences that encode this CDR3 too. The chain employs TRBV7-2 and TRBJ2-7, with D possibly being TRBD1 (6 bases). There are 14 residues in the CDR3. The V end was cut by 4 bases, the J end by 2 bases, with 12 bases between. Germline CDR1 and CDR2: SGHTA and FQGNSA. The CDR3 DNA is TGTGCCAGCAGCTCAAACAGGGCCGCCTACGAGCAGTACTTC. This encodes CASSSNRAAYEQYF.

The CDR3 sequence is CASSEDSAPTREAFF. CDR3 sequence (DNA): TGTGCCAGCAGTGAAGACAGTGCCCCAACAAGGGAAGCTTTCTTT. The chain is built from TRBV6-1 and TRBJ1-1, with D unresolved. Germline CDR1 is MNHNS and CDR2 is SASEGT. The V end lost 1 base, the J end lost 8 bases, and 17 bases lay between the germline ends. The CDR3 extends over 15 amino acids.

This clone appeared once. The CDR3 nucleotides are TGTGACGGGACAGGGATCCCCTACGAGCAGTACTTC. It specifies CDGTGIPYEQYF. The V and J genes are TRBV21-1 and TRBJ2-7; TRBD1 is the table's D call, not checked against the DNA. TRBV21-1 constitutes a pseudogene. The CDR3 has 12 amino acids.

This sequence joins TRBV2 and TRBJ1-1, with D hard to call. The CDR3 runs to 13 residues. Germline CDR1 and CDR2: SNHLY and FYNNEI. V dropped 3 bases and J dropped 5 bases, with 10 bases sitting between them. CDR3 in amino acids: CASSEVMETEAFF. The CDR3 DNA follows: TGTGCCAGCAGTGAGGTTATGGAGACTGAAGCTTTCTTT.

This clone was picked up a small number of times. One end of the junction does not line up with germline, which may come from a read error. The gene calls are TRBV4-1 and TRBJ2-7; TRBD1 is a possible D gene (6 bases). CDR3 length: 13 amino acids. CDR1 is MGHRA, CDR2 YSYEKL, per germline. Written as DNA, the CDR3 is TGTGCCAGCAGCCGAGACAGGTTCGGCGAGCAGTACTTC. Translated: CASSRDRFGEQYF.

The rearrangement links TRBV5-6 to TRBJ1-4, with D perhaps TRBD1 (6 bases). The CDR3 sequence is 16 residues long. The germline V gene encodes CDR1 SGHDT and CDR2 YYEEEE. V gave up 0 bases and J gave up 0 bases, with 9 bases separating them. The CDR3 DNA follows: TGTGCCAGCAGCTTGGGAGGGGGTGCAACTAATGAAAAACTGTTTTTT. Translation gives CASSLGGGATNEKLFF.

This chain uses TRBV7-8 with TRBJ1-1, with 8 bases aligning to TRBD1. Germline V lookup: CDR1 SGHVS, CDR2 FQNEAQ. V shed 8 bases and J 2 bases; nucleotides not matched to a gene: 1. CDR3 length: 12 residues. This CDR3 is CASGQGNTEAFF. The CDR3 nucleotides read TGTGCCAGCGGACAGGGCAACACTGAAGCTTTCTTT.

The rearrangement links TRBV28 to TRBJ1-5; maybe TRBD1 (5 bases). The V gene's germline CDR1 is MDHEN and CDR2 SYDVKM. V dropped 6 bases and J dropped 6 bases, with 15 bases sitting between them. The CDR3 is 14 residues long. The chain's CDR3 is CASRTAGVAQPQHF. Here the CDR3 DNA reads TGTGCCAGCAGGACCGCGGGGGTTGCTCAGCCCCAGCATTTT.

Only one count was recorded for this clone. This chain joins TRBV12-2 and TRBJ1-1; TRBD1, the table's D call, was not compared with the DNA. TRBV12-2 represents a pseudogene. This CDR3 is 14 amino acids long. The CDR3 DNA reads as TGTGCAAGTCGCTGCCTGTCCCTGGCCACTGAAGCTTTCTTT. This translates into CASRCLSLATEAFF.

The chain links TRBV6-4 to TRBJ1-1; no firm D call. Trimming took 3 bases from V and 1 from J, leaving 9 bases between them. The CDR3 consists of 14 residues. CDR1 is MRHNA, CDR2 SNTAGT, per germline. CDR3 sequence reads: CASSENPGNTEAFF. The CDR3 DNA is TGTGCCAGCAGTGAAAATCCCGGGAACACTGAAGCTTTCTTT.

This clone showed up just once. The chain recombines TRBV29-1 with TRBJ2-1, with TRBD2 matching 14 bases. CDR1 SQVTM and CDR2 ANQGSEA come from the germline V gene. J lost 4 bases, V lost 4 bases, and 0 bases had no gene match. CDR3 length: 14 residues. The CDR3 reads CSVGTSGGYNEQFF. CDR3 in DNA: TGCAGCGTTGGGACTAGCGGGGGGTACAATGAGCAGTTCTTC.

The CDR3 protein is CASSPIDRGRNTEAFF. The CDR3 nucleotides are TGTGCCAGCAGCCCGATCGACAGGGGGCGAAACACTGAAGCTTTCTTT. This sequence joins TRBV11-1 and TRBJ1-1, with 10 bases identical to TRBD1. In germline, CDR1 is SGHAT, CDR2 FQDESV (reference sequence). The V gene end was trimmed by 5 bases and the J gene end by 2 bases; junction bases not matched to a gene: 8. This CDR3 spans 16 amino acids.

The V gene is TRBV4-1, the J gene TRBJ2-1, with TRBD1 matching 8 bases. The V segment lost 0 bases and the J segment 4 bases; nucleotides outside the gene matches: 5. Germline V CDR1 and CDR2: MGHRA, YSYEKL. This CDR3 contains 16 residues. The CDR3: CASSQDPGDRYNEQFF. The CDR3 DNA reads as TGCGCCAGCAGCCAAGATCCGGGGGACAGGTACAATGAGCAGTTCTTC.

This clone appeared a few times. The chain couples TRBV11-1 to TRBJ2-7; D not resolved. V was cut by 5 bases and J by 6 bases, with 11 bases left in between. This CDR3 is built from 12 residues. CDR1 SGHAT and CDR2 FQDESV come from the germline V gene (reference sequence). The CDR3 coding sequence is TGTGCCAGCAGCCGTGACTTGGGCGAGCAGTACTTC. It translates to CASSRDLGEQYF.